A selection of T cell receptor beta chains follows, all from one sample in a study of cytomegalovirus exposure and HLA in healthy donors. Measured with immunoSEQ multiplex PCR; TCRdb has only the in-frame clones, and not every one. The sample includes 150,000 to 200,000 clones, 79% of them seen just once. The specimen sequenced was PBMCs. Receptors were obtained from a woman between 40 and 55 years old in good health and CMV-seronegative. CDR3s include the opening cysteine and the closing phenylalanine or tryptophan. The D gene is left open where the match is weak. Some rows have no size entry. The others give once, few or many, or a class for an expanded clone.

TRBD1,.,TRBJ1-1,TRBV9,TGTGCCAGCAGCAAACAGGGGTTACAGACTGAAGCTTTCTTT,CASSKQGLQTEAFF
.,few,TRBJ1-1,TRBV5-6,TGTGCCAGCAACCCAACAGGAAACACTGAAGCTTTCTTT,CASNPTGNTEAFF
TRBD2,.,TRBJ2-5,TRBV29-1,TGCAGCGTCTACACTAGCGGGAGGGCCGGGGAGCAGTACTTC,CSVYTSGRAGEQYF
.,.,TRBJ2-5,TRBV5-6,TGTGCCAGCAAAAAAGACAGGTGGGAATTTGGAGAGACCCAGTACTTC,CASKKDRWEFGETQYF
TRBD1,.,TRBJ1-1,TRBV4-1,TGCGCCAGCAGCCAAGATGACAGGGGAGACACTGAAGCTTTCTTT,CASSQDDRGDTEAFF
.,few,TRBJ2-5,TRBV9,TGTGCCAGCAGCGCTTCCCAAGAGACCCAGTACTTC,CASSASQETQYF
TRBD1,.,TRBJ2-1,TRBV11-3,TGTGCCAGCAGCCTTATGGGACAGGGATTCAATGAGCAGTTCTTC,CASSLMGQGFNEQFF
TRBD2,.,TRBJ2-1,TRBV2,TGTGCCAGCAGTGAAGCTAGCGGGGGTGAGCAGTTCTTC,CASSEASGGEQFF
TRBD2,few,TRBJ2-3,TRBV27,TGTGCCAGCAGCCGCAGCGGGAGTAGTGATACGCAGTATTTT,CASSRSGSSDTQYF
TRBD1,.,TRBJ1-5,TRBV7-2,TGTGCCAGCAGGCAGACAGGGACGAGCAATCAGCCCCAGCATTTT,CASRQTGTSNQPQHF
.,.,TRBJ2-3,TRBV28,TGTGCCAGCCCACTCCGGGGGGCCCCCATGGATACGCAGTATTTT,CASPLRGAPMDTQYF
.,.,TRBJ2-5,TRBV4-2,TGTGCCAGCAGCGACAGGTGGGAGACCCAGTACTTC,CASSDRWETQYF
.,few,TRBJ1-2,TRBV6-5,TGTGCCAGCGGTCGACTGAATGGCTACACCTTC,CASGRLNGYTF
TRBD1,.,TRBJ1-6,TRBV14,TGTGCCAGCAGCCAAGTCAGGGGGCTTCATTCACCCCTCCACTTT,CASSQVRGLHSPLHF
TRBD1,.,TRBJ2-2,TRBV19,TGTGCCAGTAGTTCAGGACAGGGGTCGGGCACCGGGGAGCTGTTTTTT,CASSSGQGSGTGELFF
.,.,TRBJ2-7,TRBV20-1,TGCAGTGCTGCGGGGGCGAGCGAGCAGTACTTC,CSAAGASEQYF
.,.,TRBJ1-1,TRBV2,TGTGCCAGCAGTGGGCAGGGTCGTCGGAACACTGAAGCTTTCTTT,CASSGQGRRNTEAFF
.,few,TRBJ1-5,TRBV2,TGTGCCAGCAGTGAGGGACACAAGAATCAGCCCCAGCATTTT,CASSEGHKNQPQHF
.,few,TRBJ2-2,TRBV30,TGTGCCTGGGGTACCCTACAGGGTGCCGGGGAGCTGTTTTTT,CAWGTLQGAGELFF
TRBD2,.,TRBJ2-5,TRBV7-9,TGTGCCAGTAGGGTAGCGGGGCAAGAGACCCAGTACTTC,CASRVAGQETQYF
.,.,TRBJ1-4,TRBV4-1,TGCGCCAGCAGCCAACAGGGTACGACGGATGAAAAACTGTTTTTT,CASSQQGTTDEKLFF
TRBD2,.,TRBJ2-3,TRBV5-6,TGTGCCAGCAGCTCGCGACTAGCGGGGTTGACAGATACGCAGTATTTT,CASSSRLAGLTDTQYF
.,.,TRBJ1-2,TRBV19,TGTGCCAGTAGTATTACTACGGCGGGAAGGACTAACTATGGCTACACCTTC,CASSITTAGRTNYGYTF
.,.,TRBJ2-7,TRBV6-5,TGTGCCAGCAGTTACTGGGGTGAGGGATACGAGCAGTACTTC,CASSYWGEGYEQYF
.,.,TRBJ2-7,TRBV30,TGTGCCTGGAGTGTCGGGGGGCCGTACGAGCAGTACTTC,CAWSVGGPYEQYF
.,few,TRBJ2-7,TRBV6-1,TGTGCCAGCAGCTTGGCAGGTGTCTACGAGCAGTACTTC,CASSLAGVYEQYF
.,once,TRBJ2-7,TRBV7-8,TGTGCCAGCAGCTTCGGAGGGTCCTCCTACGAGCAGTACTTC,CASSFGGSSYEQYF
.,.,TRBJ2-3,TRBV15,TGTGCCACCAGCAGAGGTCCTAGCACAGATACGCAGTATTTT,CATSRGPSTDTQYF
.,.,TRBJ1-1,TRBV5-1,TGCGCCAGCAGCTCGCTGGGGGGGTCGAACACTGAAGCTTTCTTT,CASSSLGGSNTEAFF
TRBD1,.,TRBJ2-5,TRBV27,TGTGCCAGCAGCCTTAGACAGGGGGGAGAGACCCAGTACTTC,CASSLRQGGETQYF
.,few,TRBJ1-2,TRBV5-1,TGCGCCAGCAGCGAGGACAGTCACTATGGCTACACCTTC,CASSEDSHYGYTF
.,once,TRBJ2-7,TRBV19,TGTGCCAGTAGTACGGGGTCCTACGAGCAGTACTTC,CASSTGSYEQYF
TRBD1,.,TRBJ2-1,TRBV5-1,TGCGCCAGCAGCTTTACAGGGGGCCCTTACAATGAGCAGTTCTTC,CASSFTGGPYNEQFF
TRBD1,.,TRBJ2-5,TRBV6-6,TGTGCCAGCAGCCGACCGGGACAGGGGCAAGAGACCCAGTACTTC,CASSRPGQGQETQYF
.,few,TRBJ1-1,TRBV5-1,TGCGCCAGCAGCTTGGCGGGGAGTCTAAACACTGAAGCTTTCTTT,CASSLAGSLNTEAFF
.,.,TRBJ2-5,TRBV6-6,TGTGCCAGCAGTCCGATCGGGGGGCTCGGAGGGGAGACCCAGTACTTC,CASSPIGGLGGETQYF
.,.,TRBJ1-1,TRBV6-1,TGTGCCAGCAGTGAACCAGAGGAGGGGTTCCGGACTGAAGCTTTCTTT,CASSEPEEGFRTEAFF
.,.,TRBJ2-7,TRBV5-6,TGTGCCAGCAGCCAAAGAGGGGGCTCCTACGAGCAGTACTTC,CASSQRGGSYEQYF
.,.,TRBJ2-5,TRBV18,TGTGCCAGCTCTCCGGACAAAAAGACCCAGTACTTC,CASSPDKKTQYF
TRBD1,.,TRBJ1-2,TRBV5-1,TGCGCCAGCAGCTTGAGTCCGGGACAGGGGGACTATGGCTACACCTTC,CASSLSPGQGDYGYTF
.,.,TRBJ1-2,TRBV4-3,TGCGCCAGCAGCCAAGCCCGGATAGGAGGCTATGGCTACACCTTC,CASSQARIGGYGYTF
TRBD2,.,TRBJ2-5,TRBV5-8,TGTGCCAGCAGCAAAGTGGGGCTAGCGGGAGGACATCCCCAAGAGACCCAGTACTTC,CASSKVGLAGGHPQETQYF
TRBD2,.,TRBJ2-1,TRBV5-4,TGTGCCATCCAGCTGGGACTAGCGGGCCCAATGGGCAATGAGCAGTTCTTC,CAIQLGLAGPMGNEQFF
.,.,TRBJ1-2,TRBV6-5,TGTGCCAGCAACGGTGACAGAGACGATGGCTACACCTTC,CASNGDRDDGYTF
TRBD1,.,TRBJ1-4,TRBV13,TGTGCCAGCAGCCCACCGGGACAGATAAATGAAAAACTGTTTTTT,CASSPPGQINEKLFF
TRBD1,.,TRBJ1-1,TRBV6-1,TGTGCCAGCAGTGTAGGGGGCAGAATCACTGAAGCTTTCTTT,CASSVGGRITEAFF